This paragraph covers one T cell receptor (beta chain) sequence. These data originate in a study of blood T cell repertoires in COVID-19. The CDR3 contains 16 residues. Germline-derived CDR1 and CDR2 are LGHDT and YNNKEL (reference sequence). The V end was cut by 0 bases, the J end by 4 bases, with 13 bases between. Measured with immunoSEQ multiplex PCR; TCRdb has only the in-frame clones, and not every one. The repertoire holds 200,000 to 250,000 clones, with roughly 82% as singletons. This chain connects TRBV3-1 (or the pseudogene TRBV3-2) to TRBJ1-5; D is perhaps TRBD1 (5 bases). The receptor's source is a woman older than 75 with COVID-19, enrolled during active disease. The sample was peripheral blood. The chain's CDR3 is CASSQDPRGGNQPQHF. The CDR3 nucleotides read TGTGCCAGCAGCCAAGATCCTAGGGGCGGAAATCAGCCCCAGCATTTT.